This T cell receptor beta chain was sequenced in a study of T cell repertoires in cytomegalovirus infection. Study summary: Public TCR beta signatures were indicative of both CMV infection and a matching HLA type.

Study conclusions and caveats: Across the ex vivo response, the dominant clonotypes were HLA-C-restricted CMV-specific TCR beta clonotypes. Cumulated frequencies of public TCR beta families served to identify carriers of CMV plus the relevant HLA.

One entry per CDR3 protein, called by TCRdb with MiXCR from the reads. The sample has hundreds of thousands of distinct CDR3 sequences; roughly 24% are singletons. A remark on this clonotype: What it recognizes is unknown.

Looked up from germline, CDR1 is MNHEY and CDR2 is SVGEGT. The CDR3 loop spans 8 amino acids. V was cut by 7 bases and J by 11 bases, with 3 bases left in between. This TCR was sampled from a human donor in good health (CMV status not recorded). Some clones in this sample may be carry-over from other donors' samples. The chain has TRBV6-2 or TRBV6-3 and TRBJ1-5; D not resolved. The sample was CD8+ T cells from PBMCs. CDR3 bases: TGTGCCAGCACGGCCCAGCATTTT. Its protein is CASTAQHF.